The 32 T cell receptor beta chains given below trace back to one sample, sequenced in a study of blood T cell repertoires in COVID-19. Sequencing was performed with immunoSEQ multiplex PCR; in TCRdb, only in-frame clones are kept and a portion is missing. Altogether a few hundred thousand clones are present, roughly 85% being singletons, with the ten largest covering 2% to 3%. The source material was PBMCs or T cells enriched from blood (not recorded which). The receptor set was obtained from a woman aged 45-59 years who had recovered from COVID-19.

The chain employs TRBV7-9 and TRBJ1-1; D remains unclear. Germline CDR1 reads SEHNR; CDR2 reads FQNEAQ (reference sequence). This CDR3 region has 16 residues. Trimming shortened V by 5 bases and J by 0 bases, and 16 bases separated the two germline ends. For the CDR3, the DNA is TGTGCCAGCAGCGAAAGAGGGTCAACCATGAACACTGAAGCTTTCTTT. Translation gives CASSERGSTMNTEAFF.

The genes are TRBV11-2 and TRBJ2-1, with 8 bases lining up with TRBD2. CDR1 and CDR2 from the germline V gene are SGHAT and FQNNGV. The J segment lost 12 bases and the V segment lost 5 bases, leaving 9 bases of the junction unmatched. The CDR3 consists of 13 residues. CDR3 residues: CASSPRLAMGQFF. CDR3 nucleotide sequence: TGTGCCAGCAGCCCTAGACTAGCGATGGGGCAGTTCTTC.

A single count supports this clone. CDR3 in DNA: TGTGCCAGCAGCCCAGGGACTAGCGGGAAGTACAATGAGCAGTTCTTC. Translating gives CASSPGTSGKYNEQFF. This chain links TRBV7-9 with TRBJ2-1, with 13 bases identical to TRBD2. With 5 bases clipped from V and 4 bases from J, the junction kept 5 bases outside the gene matches. Germline-derived CDR1 and CDR2 are SEHNR and FQNEAQ (reference sequence). The CDR3 has 16 residues.

The CDR3 region is CAWAGTVMNTEAFF. CDR3 bases: TGTGCCTGGGCCGGTACGGTCATGAACACTGAAGCTTTCTTT. The rearrangement joins TRBV30 to TRBJ1-1; no reliable D call. Germline loops: CDR1 GTSNPN, CDR2 SVGIG (reference sequence). V lost 5 bases, J lost 0 bases, and 13 bases lay in between. The CDR3 runs 14 residues.

This clone was observed at least ten times. The chain has TRBV6-5 and TRBJ2-7; 8 bases are shared with TRBD1. Germline CDR1 MNHEY, CDR2 SVGAGI. This CDR3 spans 15 amino acids. V lost 0 bases, J lost 2 bases, and 3 bases stayed unmatched. In DNA form, the CDR3 reads TGTGCCAGCAGTTACTCGTGGACAGGGACCTACGAGCAGTACTTC. Translating gives CASSYSWTGTYEQYF.

The V call is TRBV24-1, the J call TRBJ2-1; D is perhaps TRBD1 (6 bases). Germline CDR1 and CDR2: KGHDR and SFDVKD. This CDR3 region has 14 residues. Trimming removed 9 bases from V and 5 bases from J, with 16 bases in between. The CDR3 DNA sequence: TGTGCCACCGGCAAAGGTCAGGGGAACAATGAGCAGTTCTTC. This sequence encodes CATGKGQGNNEQFF.

With respect to this clone: Other DNA sequences within the sample encode an identical CDR3. The chain has TRBV19 and TRBJ1-1, with a tentative D call TRBD1 (6 bases). V was clipped by 1 base and J by 2 bases, with 8 bases between them. CDR1 and CDR2 (germline): LNHDA, SQIVND (reference sequence). The CDR3 has 14 amino acids. The CDR3 nucleotides read TGTGCCAGTAGTATAGGCAGGGGTAACACTGAAGCTTTCTTT. Translation gives CASSIGRGNTEAFF.

The genes are TRBV2 and TRBJ2-1, with D possibly matching TRBD1 (6 bases). This CDR3 is 18 amino acids long. Germline CDR1 reads SNHLY; CDR2 reads FYNNEI. Between the trimmed V and J ends, which lost 5 bases and 4 bases, there was a span of 24 bases. The CDR3 sequence is CASSPHQTGTTKYNEQFF. CDR3 bases: TGTGCCAGCAGTCCACACCAAACCGGGACAACTAAGTACAATGAGCAGTTCTTC.

The chain uses TRBV18 and TRBJ2-5, with 8 positions matching TRBD1. Germline values: CDR1 KGHSH, CDR2 LQKENI. V was pared by 5 bases and J by 6 bases, with 14 bases of the junction left unmatched. The CDR3 extends over 16 amino acids. The CDR3 sequence is CASSSTARQGRKTQYF. The CDR3 coding sequence is TGTGCCAGCTCATCTACGGCCCGACAGGGGAGGAAGACCCAGTACTTC.

This clone was counted a single time. The chain combines TRBV4-3 with TRBJ1-2, with D uncertain. This CDR3 region has 16 residues. Germline loops: CDR1 LGHNA, CDR2 YSLEER. The V and J ends lost 0 bases and 4 bases respectively, with 15 bases between them. DNA for the CDR3: TGCGCCAGCAGCCAAGATCGAGTAGGGAGGATCTATGGCTACACCTTC. Residues: CASSQDRVGRIYGYTF.

This chain links TRBV30 with TRBJ1-3; 12 positions match TRBD1. Trimming took 3 bases from V and 3 from J; bases not matched to a gene: 3. The CDR3 spans 15 residues. CDR1 and CDR2 (germline): GTSNPN, SVGIG (reference sequence). In nucleotides, the CDR3 is TGTGCCTGGAGCCGGGACAGGGGGCATGGAAACACCATATATTTT. Translated: CAWSRDRGHGNTIYF.

The chain joins TRBV20-1 to TRBJ2-1; 9 positions match TRBD2. This CDR3 region has 15 residues. Losses at the gene ends were 3 bases for V and 7 bases for J; bases not matched to a gene: 10. Germline V gene lookup returns CDR1 DFQATT and CDR2 SNEGSKA (reference sequence). The CDR3 DNA sequence: TGCAGTGCTAGTAGGGGACTGCGGGAGGGTAATGAGCAGTTCTTC. This gives the protein CSASRGLREGNEQFF.

This clone turned up a few times. This rearrangement joins TRBV7-6 to TRBJ2-1, with D possibly TRBD2 on 5 matching bases. The germline CDR1 and CDR2 sequences are SGHVS and FNYEAQ. CDR3 size: 15 residues. Deletions cut 5 bases from V and 1 base from J, with 12 bases between. The CDR3, as DNA: TGTGCCAGCAGCCCGGGGTCGGGTTCCTACAATGAGCAGTTCTTC. Translation gives CASSPGSGSYNEQFF.

The rearrangement uses TRBV29-1 and TRBJ2-6, with a tentative D call TRBD2 (5 bases). The germline V gene encodes CDR1 SQVTM and CDR2 ANQGSEA. The CDR3 spans 15 residues. Between the trimmed V and J ends, which lost 6 bases and 2 bases, there was a span of 14 bases. The CDR3 loop reads CSVLLRGAGANVLTF. Here the CDR3 DNA reads TGCAGCGTCTTGCTTCGGGGTGCTGGGGCCAACGTCCTGACTTTC.

This clone is classed as medium-sized (0.01 to 0.1%). This sequence joins TRBV4-1 and TRBJ1-5; TRBD1 aligns across 10 bases. Germline-derived CDR1 and CDR2 are MGHRA and YSYEKL. V trimming: 2 bases; J trimming: 4 bases; junction bases outside the gene matches: 5. This CDR3 region has 16 residues. The CDR3 coding sequence is TGCGCCAGCAGCCAACTCGGACAGGGGGGAAATCAGCCCCAGCATTTT. It translates to CASSQLGQGGNQPQHF.

The genes are TRBV4-1 and TRBJ2-1; 7 positions agree with TRBD2. The CDR3 is made up of 16 amino acids. Germline trimming cut 4 bases from V and 2 bases from J; bases unmatched to any gene: 8. Germline V CDR1 and CDR2: MGHRA, YSYEKL. The CDR3 region has the DNA TGCGCCAGCAGCCTCCTAGGACTAGGAACCTACAATGAGCAGTTCTTC. Residues: CASSLLGLGTYNEQFF.

This chain connects TRBV9 to TRBJ1-1; TRBD1 matches at 11 bases. The CDR3 consists of 17 residues. Losses at the gene ends were 4 bases for V and 4 bases for J; bases not matched to a gene: 12. The germline CDR1 and CDR2 sequences are SGDLS and YYNGEE. CDR3 in DNA: TGTGCCAGCAGCAATCGGATGGACAGGGGGCTCGTCACTGAAGCTTTCTTT. Protein: CASSNRMDRGLVTEAFF.

The CDR3: CASSELGTSGDNEQFF. The CDR3 bases are TGTGCCAGCAGTGAATTGGGGACTAGCGGGGACAATGAGCAGTTCTTC. The chain uses TRBV2 and TRBJ2-1; the match to TRBD2 covers 13 bases. This CDR3 comprises 16 residues. Germline V gene lookup returns CDR1 SNHLY and CDR2 FYNNEI. The J segment lost 5 bases and the V segment lost 2 bases, leaving 3 bases of the junction unmatched.

CDR3 nucleotides: TGTGCCAGCAGCCAGCTTAGGGGGCACAACTATGGCTACACCTTC. It specifies CASSQLRGHNYGYTF. V usage is TRBV4-2 and J usage is TRBJ1-2, with 7 bases that match TRBD1. Trimming took 3 bases from V and 2 from J; bases not matched to a gene: 6. The CDR3 contains 15 residues. CDR1 is LGHNA, CDR2 YNFKEQ, per germline.

The rearrangement links TRBV28 to TRBJ1-6; 8 positions match TRBD1. Trimming removed 1 base from V and 1 base from J; junction bases left unmatched: 6. The CDR3 consists of 18 residues. Looked up from germline, CDR1 is MDHEN and CDR2 is SYDVKM. The CDR3: CASSLSRGLGSYNSPLHF. DNA for the CDR3: TGTGCCAGCAGTTTATCCAGGGGGCTTGGGTCCTATAATTCACCCCTCCACTTT. Using reference TRBV28 and TRBJ1-6 for the parts outside the CDR3, the full variable domain is DVKVTQSSRYLVKRTGEKVFLECVQDMDHENMFWYRQDPGLGLRLIYFSYDVKMKEKGDIPEGYSVSREKKERFSLILESASTNQTSMYLCASSLSRGLGSYNSPLHFGNGTRLTVT.

This clone was observed a handful of times. The V gene is TRBV30, the J gene TRBJ1-1, with D possibly TRBD1 on 6 matching bases. Looked up from germline, CDR1 is GTSNPN and CDR2 is SVGIG (reference sequence). The V end lost 3 bases, the J end lost 1 base, and 15 bases lay between the germline ends. This CDR3 spans 15 amino acids. CDR3 nucleotides: TGTGCCTGGAGGCCGGGACATACTACGAACACTGAAGCTTTCTTT. Translated: CAWRPGHTTNTEAFF.

This clone was seen just once. The V call is TRBV9, the J call TRBJ1-6; a weak D match, TRBD1 (6 bases). V lost 5 bases to trimming and J lost 6 bases, with 12 bases between them. The CDR3 length is 14 residues. Germline CDR1 reads SGDLS; CDR2 reads YYNGEE. The chain's CDR3 is CASRGASSNSPLHF. The CDR3 region has the DNA TGTGCCAGCAGGGGGGCTAGTAGTAATTCACCCCTCCACTTT.

This chain connects TRBV30 to TRBJ2-1; 12 bases align to TRBD2. The CDR3 consists of 14 residues. The J segment lost 9 bases and the V segment lost 5 bases, leaving 8 bases of the junction unmatched. Germline V lookup: CDR1 GTSNPN, CDR2 SVGIG (reference sequence). The CDR3 nucleotides read TGTGCCTGGCATCTAGCGGGAGGGCGCGGTGAGCAGTTCTTC. Translated, it gives CAWHLAGGRGEQFF.

The rearrangement uses TRBV3-1 (or the pseudogene TRBV3-2) and TRBJ1-6; tentative D call: TRBD1 (5 bases). The CDR3 has 14 residues. V lost 6 bases to trimming and J lost 5 bases, with 11 bases between them. CDR1 is LGHDT, CDR2 YNNKEL, per germline (reference sequence). The CDR3 DNA sequence: TGTGCCAGCAGACATACGACAGATAATTCACCCCTCCACTTT. Translation gives CASRHTTDNSPLHF.

The chain couples TRBV6-5 to TRBJ1-2, with D maybe TRBD1 (5 bases). The V gene lost 1 base and the J gene lost 4 bases, with 13 bases spanning the gap. This CDR3 region has 15 residues. The germline V gene has CDR1 MNHEY and CDR2 SVGAGI. CDR3 sequence reads: CASSYWRGRGYGYTF. CDR3 DNA sequence: TGTGCCAGCAGTTACTGGCGGGGACGCGGCTATGGCTACACCTTC.

This clone appeared once. The V call is TRBV7-2, the J call TRBJ1-2, with D tentatively TRBD1 (6 bases). V was shortened by 1 base and J by 4 bases, with 13 bases between the two germline ends. The CDR3 has 15 residues. Germline V gene lookup returns CDR1 SGHTA and CDR2 FQGNSA. CDR3 residues: CASSLEETGFYGYTF. The DNA of the CDR3 is TGTGCCAGCAGCTTAGAGGAGACAGGATTCTATGGCTACACCTTC.

V gene TRBV28 combines with J gene TRBJ2-7; 8 nucleotides line up with TRBD1. The germline V gene has CDR1 MDHEN and CDR2 SYDVKM. Trimming at V came to 5 bases and at J to 3 bases, leaving 9 bases not matched to a gene. The CDR3 is made up of 15 amino acids. CDR3 in DNA: TGTGCCAGCAGTCCCGGCGGACAGGGCTACTACGAGCAGTACTTC. Translating it yields CASSPGGQGYYEQYF.

V gene TRBV29-1 combines with J gene TRBJ1-4; TRBD1 might be the D (5 bases). The germline CDR1 and CDR2 sequences are SQVTM and ANQGSEA. V gave up 1 base and J gave up 13 bases, with 10 bases separating them. There are 11 residues in the CDR3. The CDR3 region is CSVEGGGVLFF. The CDR3, as DNA: TGCAGCGTTGAAGGGGGGGGAGTACTGTTTTTT.

J is TRBJ2-7 and V is TRBV10-3; TRBD1 aligns across 11 bases. V lost 0 bases to trimming and J lost 11 bases; unmatched junction nucleotides: 15. Germline V CDR1 and CDR2: ENHRY, SYGVKD. This CDR3 contains 17 residues. Written as DNA, the CDR3 is TGTGCCATCAGTGAGTCGGTGGGGGACAGGGGGTGTAGGGTTAAGTACTTC. Its protein is CAISESVGDRGCRVKYF.

The rearrangement links TRBV3-1 (or the pseudogene TRBV3-2) to TRBJ2-3, with TRBD2 identical over 9 bases. This CDR3 contains 18 residues. The germline gives CDR1 LGHDT, CDR2 YNNKEL (reference sequence). V gave up 1 base and J gave up 3 bases; unmatched junction bases: 11. DNA of the CDR3: TGTGCCAGCAGCCAAGGACTAGCGGCAAAAAGCTTAACAGATACGCAGTATTTT. Residues: CASSQGLAAKSLTDTQYF.

This clone was observed a handful of times. The V gene is TRBV19, the J gene TRBJ2-2; 12 positions match TRBD2. Losses at the gene ends were 3 bases for V and 6 bases for J; bases not matched to a gene: 11. The germline V gene encodes CDR1 LNHDA and CDR2 SQIVND (reference sequence). This CDR3 is 18 amino acids long. CDR3 loop: CASSIITSGGSSPGELFF. The CDR3 DNA reads TGTGCCAGTAGTATCATAACTAGCGGGGGGTCCAGCCCCGGGGAGCTGTTTTTT.

The chain joins TRBV6-5 to TRBJ1-6, with 8 bases aligning to TRBD1. The CDR3 consists of 15 residues. After removal of 5 bases from V and 5 bases from J, the junction contained 5 bases not matched to a gene. The germline CDR1 and CDR2 sequences are MNHEY and SVGAGI. The CDR3 DNA follows: TGTGCCAGCAGTCGAGGACAGGGTAATAATTCACCCCTCCACTTT. As protein: CASSRGQGNNSPLHF.